This T cell receptor beta chain was found in a study of T cell repertoires in cytomegalovirus infection. Study as a whole: The public TCR beta signatures pointed to both CMV infection and matching HLA type. General observations from the study: HLA-C-restricted CMV-specific TCR beta clonotypes prevailed in the ex vivo response. Carriers of CMV plus the relevant HLA were identified by cumulative public TCR beta family frequency.

Each CDR3 protein is one row after TCRdb ran MiXCR on the reads. The sample lists more than 350,000 distinct CDR3 sequences, approximately 31% occurring once. This clonotype has more than one count but fewer than ten. Its antigen is unidentified. This clonotype originated in a human donor in good health (CMV status not recorded). Some clones in this sample may be carry-over from other donors' samples. The sequenced sample consisted of PBMCs.

CDR3 amino acids: CASSLNRINTDTQYF. In DNA, the CDR3 is TGTGCCAGCAGTTTAAATCGGATTAACACAGATACGCAGTATTTT. J is TRBJ2-3 and V is TRBV28; no clear D gene. The germline V and J ends were trimmed by 2 bases and 2 bases, with 11 bases remaining between them. The CDR3 has 15 amino acids. In germline, CDR1 is MDHEN, CDR2 SYDVKM.